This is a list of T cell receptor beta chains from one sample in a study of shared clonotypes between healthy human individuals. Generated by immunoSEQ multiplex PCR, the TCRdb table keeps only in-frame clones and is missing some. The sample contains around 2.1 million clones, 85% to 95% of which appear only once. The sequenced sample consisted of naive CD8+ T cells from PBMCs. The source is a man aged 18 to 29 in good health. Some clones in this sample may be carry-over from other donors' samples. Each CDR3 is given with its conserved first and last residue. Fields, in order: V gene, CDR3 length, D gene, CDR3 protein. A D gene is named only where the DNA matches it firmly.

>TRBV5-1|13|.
CASGGSGYNEQYF
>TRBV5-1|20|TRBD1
CASSLWSPGQGRSGANVLTF
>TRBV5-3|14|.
CARSSTISEYEQYF
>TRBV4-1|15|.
CASSQEIGLGGPQHF
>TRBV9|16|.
CASRRFDRDTPYGYTF
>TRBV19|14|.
CASSPGSRTGELFF
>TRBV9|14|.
CASSVQVSNEKLFF
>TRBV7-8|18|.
CASSRPAGTADWDYGYTF
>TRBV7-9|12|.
CASASFTYEQYF
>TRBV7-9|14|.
CASSLATGAYEQYF